Presented here are 9 T cell receptor beta chains from one specimen sequenced in a study of cytomegalovirus exposure and HLA in healthy donors. PCR was performed using 60 Vbeta and 13 Jbeta primers. The data were produced by immunoSEQ multiplex PCR, yet TCRdb's version contains in-frame clones alone and is incomplete. This table lists under 200,000 clones. The sample taken for sequencing was PBMCs. All receptors derive from a young man in good health and CMV-seronegative.

This chain connects TRBV10-3 to TRBJ2-7, with TRBD1 matching over 9 bases. Germline values: CDR1 ENHRY, CDR2 SYGVKD. This CDR3 has 15 amino acids. The V gene end was trimmed by 4 bases and the J gene end by 6 bases; junction bases not matched to a gene: 10. The CDR3 region has the DNA TGTGCCATCAGTGGCCCGCGGACAGGGGCCCTCGAGCAGTACTTC. Its translation: CAISGPRTGALEQYF.

The rearrangement uses TRBV27 and TRBJ2-6; no clear D. Trimming took off 7 bases at V and 0 bases at J, with 4 bases between the two ends. In germline, CDR1 is MNHEY, CDR2 SMNVEV (reference sequence). The CDR3 is made up of 13 amino acids. Here the CDR3 reads CASTLSGANVLTF. The CDR3 coding sequence is TGTGCCAGCACTCTCTCTGGGGCCAACGTCCTGACTTTC.

The gene calls are TRBV6-6 and TRBJ2-7; D uncertain. This CDR3 has 14 amino acids. Germline V gives CDR1 MNHNY, CDR2 SVGAGI (reference sequence). The V end lost 2 bases, the J end lost 0 bases, and 8 bases lay between the germline ends. As DNA, the CDR3 is TGTGCCAGCAGTTACCGTACAGCCTCCTACGAGCAGTACTTC. It yields the protein CASSYRTASYEQYF.

This sequence joins TRBV7-3 and TRBJ2-1; D might be TRBD1 (6 bases). This CDR3 has 21 amino acids. The germline V gene encodes CDR1 SGHTA and CDR2 FQGTGA. The V and J ends lost 1 base and 2 bases respectively, with 27 bases between them. CDR3 loop: CASSLIGPGESMLGTYNEQFF. In nucleotides, the CDR3 is TGTGCCAGCAGCTTAATTGGTCCAGGGGAGTCGATGTTAGGCACCTACAATGAGCAGTTCTTC.

The chain carries TRBV27 and TRBJ1-6, with no clear D. The germline V gene has CDR1 MNHEY and CDR2 SMNVEV (reference sequence). The CDR3 has 13 amino acids. Trimming shortened V by 11 bases and J by 7 bases, and 15 bases separated the two germline ends. CDR3 sequence (DNA): TGTGCCTCGGCGTGGGAGCTCAATTCACCCCTCCACTTT. Encoded protein: CASAWELNSPLHF.

The chain is built from TRBV6-5 and TRBJ1-5; 7 bases line up with TRBD1. In germline, CDR1 is MNHEY, CDR2 SVGAGI. V lost 7 bases and J lost 4; bases outside the gene matches: 1. The CDR3 is made up of 12 amino acids. CDR3 amino acids: CASKTGNQPQHF. In DNA form, the CDR3 reads TGTGCCAGCAAGACAGGGAATCAGCCCCAGCATTTT.

The CDR3 DNA is TGTGCCAGCAGCCCCTTTGGGGGCCCAACGGTGGATGAGCAGTTCTTC. Amino acid sequence: CASSPFGGPTVDEQFF. The rearrangement uses TRBV5-5 and TRBJ2-1; D is possibly TRBD1 (6 bases). Germline V gene data show CDR1 as SGHKS and CDR2 as YYEKEE (reference sequence). There are 16 residues in the CDR3. V shed 4 bases and J shed 8 bases, with 22 bases lying between them.

V and J are TRBV5-1 and TRBJ2-7; D might be TRBD1 (5 bases). V lost 4 bases, J lost 0 bases, and 14 bases lay in between. CDR1 is SGHRS, CDR2 YFSETQ, per germline. This CDR3 has 15 amino acids. CDR3 sequence: CASSPDSASSYEQYF. The CDR3, as DNA: TGCGCCAGCAGCCCTGACAGCGCTAGCTCCTACGAGCAGTACTTC.

The chain recombines TRBV2 with TRBJ1-5; no reliable D call. This CDR3 comprises 15 residues. The V end was cut by 1 base, the J end by 7 bases, with 14 bases between. CDR1 is SNHLY and CDR2 is FYNNEI in the germline V gene. This CDR3 is CASSEEVAEGQPQHF. For the CDR3, the DNA is TGTGCCAGCAGTGAAGAAGTGGCGGAAGGACAGCCCCAGCATTTT.